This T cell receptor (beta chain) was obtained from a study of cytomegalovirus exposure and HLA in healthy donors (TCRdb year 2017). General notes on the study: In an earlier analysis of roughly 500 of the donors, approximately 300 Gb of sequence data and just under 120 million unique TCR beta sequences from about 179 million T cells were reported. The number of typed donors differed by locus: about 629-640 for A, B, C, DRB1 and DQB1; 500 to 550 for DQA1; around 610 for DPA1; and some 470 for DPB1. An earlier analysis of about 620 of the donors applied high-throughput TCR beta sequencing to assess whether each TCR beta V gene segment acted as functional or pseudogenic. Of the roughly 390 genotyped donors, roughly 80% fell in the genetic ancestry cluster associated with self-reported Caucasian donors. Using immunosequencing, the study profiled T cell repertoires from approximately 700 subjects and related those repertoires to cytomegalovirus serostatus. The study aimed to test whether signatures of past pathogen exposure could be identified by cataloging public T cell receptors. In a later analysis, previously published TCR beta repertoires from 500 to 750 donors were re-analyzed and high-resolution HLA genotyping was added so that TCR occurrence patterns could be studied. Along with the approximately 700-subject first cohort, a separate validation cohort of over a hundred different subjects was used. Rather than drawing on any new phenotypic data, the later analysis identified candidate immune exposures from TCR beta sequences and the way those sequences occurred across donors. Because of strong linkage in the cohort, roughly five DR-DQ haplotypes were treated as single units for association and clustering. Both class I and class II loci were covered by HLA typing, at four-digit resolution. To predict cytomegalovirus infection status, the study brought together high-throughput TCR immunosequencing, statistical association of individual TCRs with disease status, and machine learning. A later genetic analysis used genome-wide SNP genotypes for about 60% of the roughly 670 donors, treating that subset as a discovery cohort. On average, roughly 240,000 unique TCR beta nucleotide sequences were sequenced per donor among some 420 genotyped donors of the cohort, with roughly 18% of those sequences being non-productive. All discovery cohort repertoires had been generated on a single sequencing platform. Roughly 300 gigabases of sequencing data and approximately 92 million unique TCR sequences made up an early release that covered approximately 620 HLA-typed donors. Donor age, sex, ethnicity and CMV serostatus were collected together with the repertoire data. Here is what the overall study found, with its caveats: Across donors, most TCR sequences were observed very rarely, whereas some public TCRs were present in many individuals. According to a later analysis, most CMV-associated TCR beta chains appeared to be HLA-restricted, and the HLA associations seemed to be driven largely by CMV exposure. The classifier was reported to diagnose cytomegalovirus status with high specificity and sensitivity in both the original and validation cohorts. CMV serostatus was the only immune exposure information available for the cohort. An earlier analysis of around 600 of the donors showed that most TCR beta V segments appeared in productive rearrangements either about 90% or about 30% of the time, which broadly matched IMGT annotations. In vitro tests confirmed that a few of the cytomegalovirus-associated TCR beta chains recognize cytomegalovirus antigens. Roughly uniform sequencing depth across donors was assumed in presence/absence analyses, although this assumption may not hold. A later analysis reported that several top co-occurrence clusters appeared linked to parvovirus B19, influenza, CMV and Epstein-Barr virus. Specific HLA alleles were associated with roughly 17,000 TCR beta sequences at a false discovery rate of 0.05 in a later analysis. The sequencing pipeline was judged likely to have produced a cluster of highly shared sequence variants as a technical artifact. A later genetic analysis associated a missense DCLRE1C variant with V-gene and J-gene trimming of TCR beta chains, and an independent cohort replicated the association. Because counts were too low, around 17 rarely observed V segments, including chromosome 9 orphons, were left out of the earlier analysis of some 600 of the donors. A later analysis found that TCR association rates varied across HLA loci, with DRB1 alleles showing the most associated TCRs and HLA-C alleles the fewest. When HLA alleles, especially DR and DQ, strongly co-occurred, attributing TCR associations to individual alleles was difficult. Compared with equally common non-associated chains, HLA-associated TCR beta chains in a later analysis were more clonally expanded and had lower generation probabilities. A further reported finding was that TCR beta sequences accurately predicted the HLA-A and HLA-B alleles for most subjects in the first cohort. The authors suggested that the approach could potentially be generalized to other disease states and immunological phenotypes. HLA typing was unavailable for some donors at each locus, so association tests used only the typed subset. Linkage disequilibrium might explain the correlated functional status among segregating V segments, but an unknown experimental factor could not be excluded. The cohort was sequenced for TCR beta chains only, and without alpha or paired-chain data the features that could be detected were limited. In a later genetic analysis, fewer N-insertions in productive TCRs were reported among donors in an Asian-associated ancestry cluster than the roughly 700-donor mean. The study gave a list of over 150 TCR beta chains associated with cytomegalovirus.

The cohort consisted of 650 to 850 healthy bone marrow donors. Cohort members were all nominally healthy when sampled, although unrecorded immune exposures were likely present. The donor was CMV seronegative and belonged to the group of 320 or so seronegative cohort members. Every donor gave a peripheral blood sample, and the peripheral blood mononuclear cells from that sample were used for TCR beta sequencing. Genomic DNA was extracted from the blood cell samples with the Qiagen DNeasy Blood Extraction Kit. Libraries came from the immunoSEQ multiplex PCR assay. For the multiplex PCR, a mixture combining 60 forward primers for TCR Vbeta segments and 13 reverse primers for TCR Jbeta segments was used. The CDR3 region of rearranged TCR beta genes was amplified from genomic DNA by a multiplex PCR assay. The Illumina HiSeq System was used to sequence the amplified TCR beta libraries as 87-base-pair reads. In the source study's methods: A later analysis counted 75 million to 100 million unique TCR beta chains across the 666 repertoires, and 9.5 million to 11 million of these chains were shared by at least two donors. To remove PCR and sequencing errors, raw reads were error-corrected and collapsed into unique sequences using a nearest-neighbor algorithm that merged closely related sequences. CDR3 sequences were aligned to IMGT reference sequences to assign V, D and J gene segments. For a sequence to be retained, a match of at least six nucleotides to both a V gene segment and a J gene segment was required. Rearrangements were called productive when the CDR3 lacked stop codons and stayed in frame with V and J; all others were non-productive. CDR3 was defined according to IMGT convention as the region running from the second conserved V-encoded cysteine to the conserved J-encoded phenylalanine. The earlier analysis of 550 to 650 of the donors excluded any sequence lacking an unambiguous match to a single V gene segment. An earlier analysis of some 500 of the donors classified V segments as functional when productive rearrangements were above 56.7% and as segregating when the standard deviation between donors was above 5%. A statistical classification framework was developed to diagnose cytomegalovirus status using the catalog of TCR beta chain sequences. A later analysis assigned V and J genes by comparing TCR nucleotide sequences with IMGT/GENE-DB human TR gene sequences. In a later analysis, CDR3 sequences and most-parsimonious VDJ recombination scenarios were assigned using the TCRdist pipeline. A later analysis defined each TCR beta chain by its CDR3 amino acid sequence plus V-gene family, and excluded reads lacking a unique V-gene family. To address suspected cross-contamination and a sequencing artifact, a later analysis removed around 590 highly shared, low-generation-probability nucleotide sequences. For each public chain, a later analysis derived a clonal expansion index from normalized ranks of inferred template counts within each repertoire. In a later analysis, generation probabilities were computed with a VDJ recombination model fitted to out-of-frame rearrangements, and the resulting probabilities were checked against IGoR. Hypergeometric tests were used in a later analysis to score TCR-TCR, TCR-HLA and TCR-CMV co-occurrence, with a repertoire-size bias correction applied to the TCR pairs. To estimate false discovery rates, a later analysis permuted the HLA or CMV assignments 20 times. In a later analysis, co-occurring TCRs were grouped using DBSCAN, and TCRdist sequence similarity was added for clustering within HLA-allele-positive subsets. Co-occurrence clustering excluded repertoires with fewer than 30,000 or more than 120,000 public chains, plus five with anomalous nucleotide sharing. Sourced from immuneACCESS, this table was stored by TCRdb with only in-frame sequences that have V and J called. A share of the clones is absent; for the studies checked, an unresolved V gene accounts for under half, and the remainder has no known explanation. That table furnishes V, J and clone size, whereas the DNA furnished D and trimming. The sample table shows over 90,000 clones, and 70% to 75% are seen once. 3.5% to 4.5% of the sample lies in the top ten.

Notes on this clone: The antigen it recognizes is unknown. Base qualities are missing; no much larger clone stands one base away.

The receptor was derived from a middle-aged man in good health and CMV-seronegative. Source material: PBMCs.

CDR3 region: CASSPEVDGVVDTQYF. The DNA sequence follows: TGTGCCAGCTCACCAGAGGTTGACGGGGTGGTAGATACGCAGTATTTT. Recombination linked TRBV18 to TRBJ2-3, with TRBD2 tentatively as D gene (5 bases match). The germline V gene provides CDR1 KGHSH and CDR2 LQKENI. Taken from cysteine to phenylalanine, the CDR3 has 16 residues. The read is trimmed to its CDR3 DNA, 48 bases read in frame from base 1. V loses 2 bases, J loses 5 bases, and the germline ends lie 17 bases apart. Where the CDR3 stops, the reference TRBV18 and TRBJ2-3 genes take over; the full variable domain is NAGVMQNPRHLVRRRGQEARLRCSPMKGHSHVYWYRQLPEEGLKFMVYLQKENIIDESGMPKERFSAEFPKEGPSILRIQQVVRGDSAAYFCASSPEVDGVVDTQYFGPGTRLTVL.